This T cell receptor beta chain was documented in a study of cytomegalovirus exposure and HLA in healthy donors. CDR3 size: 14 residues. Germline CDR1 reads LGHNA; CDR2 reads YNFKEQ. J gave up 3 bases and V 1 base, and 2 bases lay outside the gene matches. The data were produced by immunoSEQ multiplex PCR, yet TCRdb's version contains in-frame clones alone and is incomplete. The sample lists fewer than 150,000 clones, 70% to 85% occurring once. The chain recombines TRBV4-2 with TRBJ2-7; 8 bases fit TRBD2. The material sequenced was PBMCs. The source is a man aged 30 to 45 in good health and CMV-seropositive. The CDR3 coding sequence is TGTGCCAGCAGCCAAGGACTAGCGCACTACGAGCAGTACTTC. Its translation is CASSQGLAHYEQYF.